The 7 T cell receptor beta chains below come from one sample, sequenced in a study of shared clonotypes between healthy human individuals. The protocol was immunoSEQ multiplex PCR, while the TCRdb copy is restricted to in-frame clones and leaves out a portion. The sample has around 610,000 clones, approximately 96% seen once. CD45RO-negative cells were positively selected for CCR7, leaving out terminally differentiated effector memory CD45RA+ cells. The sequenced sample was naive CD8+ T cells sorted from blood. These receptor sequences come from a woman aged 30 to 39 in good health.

CDR3 bases: TGTGCCAGCAGCTACCACCCGGCGGCCGGCAACAATGAGCAGTTCTTC. Protein product: CASSYHPAAGNNEQFF. The V call is TRBV7-8, the J call TRBJ2-1; no reliable D call. Germline V lookup: CDR1 SGHVS, CDR2 FQNEAQ. Trimming removed 4 bases from V and 5 bases from J, with 18 bases in between. The CDR3 extends over 16 amino acids.

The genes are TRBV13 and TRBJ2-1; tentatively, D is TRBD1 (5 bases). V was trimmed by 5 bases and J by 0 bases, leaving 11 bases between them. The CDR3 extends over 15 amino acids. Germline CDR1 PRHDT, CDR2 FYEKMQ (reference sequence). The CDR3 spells CASSIQGGSYNEQFF. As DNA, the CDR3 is TGTGCCAGCAGCATTCAGGGTGGCTCCTACAATGAGCAGTTCTTC.

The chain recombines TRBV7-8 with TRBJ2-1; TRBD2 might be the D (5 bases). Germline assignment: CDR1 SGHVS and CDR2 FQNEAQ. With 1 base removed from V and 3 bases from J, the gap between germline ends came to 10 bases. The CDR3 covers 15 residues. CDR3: CASSLVGEDYNEQFF. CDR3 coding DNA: TGTGCCAGCAGCTTAGTGGGAGAGGACTACAATGAGCAGTTCTTC.

The CDR3: CASSNLSLSGRAIEQFF. DNA for the CDR3: TGTGCCAGTAGTAACCTATCGCTGAGCGGGAGGGCCATTGAGCAGTTCTTC. The chain combines TRBV19 with TRBJ2-1, with TRBD2 identical over 10 bases. The V segment lost 4 bases and the J segment 9 bases; nucleotides outside the gene matches: 15. Germline CDR1 and CDR2: LNHDA and SQIVND (reference sequence). The CDR3 runs to 17 residues.

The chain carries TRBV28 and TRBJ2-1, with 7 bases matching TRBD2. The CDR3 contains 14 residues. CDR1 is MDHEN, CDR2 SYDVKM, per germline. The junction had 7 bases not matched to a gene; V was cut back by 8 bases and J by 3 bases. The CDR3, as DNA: TGTGCCAGCCCTGGGAGGGCTTGCTACAATGAGCAGTTCTTC. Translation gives CASPGRACYNEQFF. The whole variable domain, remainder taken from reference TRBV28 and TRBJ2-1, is DVKVTQSSRYLVKRTGEKVFLECVQDMDHENMFWYRQDPGLGLRLIYFSYDVKMKEKGDIPEGYSVSREKKERFSLILESASTNQTSMYLCASPGRACYNEQFFGPGTRLTVL.

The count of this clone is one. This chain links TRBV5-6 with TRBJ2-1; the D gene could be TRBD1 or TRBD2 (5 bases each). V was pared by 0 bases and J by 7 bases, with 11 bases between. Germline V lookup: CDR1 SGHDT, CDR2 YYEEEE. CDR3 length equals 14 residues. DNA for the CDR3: TGTGCCAGCAGCTTGGAGAGGGGATTTAATGAGCAGTTCTTC. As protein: CASSLERGFNEQFF.

CDR3 sequence (DNA): TGTGCCAGCAGTCTCCCAGGCTACAATGAGCAGTTCTTC. Translation: CASSLPGYNEQFF. The chain carries TRBV6-1 and TRBJ2-1; D not certain. V was shortened by 5 bases and J by 3 bases, with 8 bases between the two germline ends. There are 13 residues in the CDR3. The V gene's germline CDR1 is MNHNS and CDR2 SASEGT.